This T cell receptor (beta chain) was retrieved from a study of T-cell reconstitution after alpha-beta-depleted transplantation in children. The CDR3 sequence is 14 residues long. V was trimmed by 3 bases and J by 1 base, leaving 9 bases between them. This clonotype was found many times. A TCRbeta library incorporating unique molecular identifiers was prepared. From the PCR reads, TCRdb called clonotypes with MiXCR, one entry per CDR3 protein. The sample lists 600,000 to 700,000 distinct CDR3 sequences, roughly 17% occurring once. This sequence originates from a human donor who donated a stem cell graft to a child with acute myeloid leukemia. The chain employs TRBV12-3 or TRBV12-4 and TRBJ1-1; no definite D call. Sequenced here: PBMCs from the stem cell graft donor, sampled from the stem cell graft. CDR3 protein: CASSFTSWNTEAFF. The CDR3, as DNA: TGTGCCAGCAGTTTTACGTCTTGGAACACTGAAGCTTTCTTT.